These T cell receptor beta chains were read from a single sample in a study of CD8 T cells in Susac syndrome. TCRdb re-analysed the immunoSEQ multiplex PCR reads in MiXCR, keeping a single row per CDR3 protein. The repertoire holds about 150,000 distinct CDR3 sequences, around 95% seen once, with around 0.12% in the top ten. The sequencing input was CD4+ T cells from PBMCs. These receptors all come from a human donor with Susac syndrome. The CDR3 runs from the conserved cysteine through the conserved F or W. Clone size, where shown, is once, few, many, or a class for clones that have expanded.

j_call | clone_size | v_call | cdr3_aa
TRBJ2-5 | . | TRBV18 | CASSPLRTGQETQYF
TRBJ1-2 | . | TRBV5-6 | CASSLDGQGHGYTF
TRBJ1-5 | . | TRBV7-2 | CASSAPPGPQHF
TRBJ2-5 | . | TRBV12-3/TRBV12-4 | CASSLGQGTQYF
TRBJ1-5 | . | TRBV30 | CAWSVESNQPQHF
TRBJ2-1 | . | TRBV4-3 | CASSQDGSAYNEQFF
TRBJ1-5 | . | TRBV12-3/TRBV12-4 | CASSLLRYQPQHF
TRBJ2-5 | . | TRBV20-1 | CSARRPDAVLQETQYF
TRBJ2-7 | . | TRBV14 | CASSQVIGQGDYEQYF
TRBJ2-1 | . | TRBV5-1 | CASSQGTGGGWQFF
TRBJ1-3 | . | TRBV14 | CASSPRVGNTIYF
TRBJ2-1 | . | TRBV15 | CATSGLGEQFF
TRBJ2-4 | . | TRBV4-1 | CASSHLTGGNIQYF
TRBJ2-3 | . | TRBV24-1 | CATSDPAGQVADTQYF
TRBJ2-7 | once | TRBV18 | CASSPNRDSRSEQYF
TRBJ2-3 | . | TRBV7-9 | CASSPSARSSTDTQYF
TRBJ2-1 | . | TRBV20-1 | CSGLDVSRSYNEQFF
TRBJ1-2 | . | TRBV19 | CASSPGTARYGYTF
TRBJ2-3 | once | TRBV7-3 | CASSDGLAGSGDTQYF
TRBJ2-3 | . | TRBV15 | CATSTHSGADTQYF
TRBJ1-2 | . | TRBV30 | CAWSLSGQLNYGYTF
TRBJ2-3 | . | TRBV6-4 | CASSDSTTDTQYF
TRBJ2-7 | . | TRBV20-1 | CSAYPHTLNSYEQYF
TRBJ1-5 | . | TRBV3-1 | CASSQGPKQPQHF
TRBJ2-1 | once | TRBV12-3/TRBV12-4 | CASSLGGLAAYNEQFF
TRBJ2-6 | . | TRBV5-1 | CASSQSSGGANVLTF
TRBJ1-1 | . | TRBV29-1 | CSPYPDRLNTEAFF
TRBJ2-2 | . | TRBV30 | CACDRGTGELFF
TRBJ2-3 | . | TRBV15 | CATSTPSREPDTQYF
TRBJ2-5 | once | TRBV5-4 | CASSLEPGRRSGETQYF
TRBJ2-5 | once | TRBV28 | CASSFGPGGETQYF
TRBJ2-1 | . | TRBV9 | CASSVRASGGQYDNEQFF
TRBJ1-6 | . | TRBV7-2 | CASSLGPKREGYSPLHF
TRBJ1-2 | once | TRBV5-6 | CASSDPNRVGGGGYTF
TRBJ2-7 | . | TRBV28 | CASSLGLRLAGARSYEQYF
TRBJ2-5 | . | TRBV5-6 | CASSVTGGSETQYF
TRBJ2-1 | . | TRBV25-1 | CASSLIRDEQFF
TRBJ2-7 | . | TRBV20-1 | CSARVLGGSREQYF
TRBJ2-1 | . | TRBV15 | CATSGTNRSYNEQFF
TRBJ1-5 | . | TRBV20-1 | CSARGTKSNQPQHF
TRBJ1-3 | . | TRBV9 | CASSPRLILSGNTIYF
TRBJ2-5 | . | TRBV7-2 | CASSQSSVETQYF
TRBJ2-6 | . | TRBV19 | CASSKDRGSGANVLTF
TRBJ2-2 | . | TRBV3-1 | CASSRRIVNTGELFF
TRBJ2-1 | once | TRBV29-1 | CSVEVPDRATYNEQFF
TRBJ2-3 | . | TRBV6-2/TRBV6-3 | CASSYSSSSYSKADTQYF
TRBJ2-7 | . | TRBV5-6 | CASKRQGRHYEQYF
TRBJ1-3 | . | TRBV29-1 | CSVESLGGGNTIYF
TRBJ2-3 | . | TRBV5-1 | CASSLYPSGGTDTQYF
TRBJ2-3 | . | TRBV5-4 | CASSPGAREGTDTQYF
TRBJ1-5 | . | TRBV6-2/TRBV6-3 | CASSYRGDQPQHF
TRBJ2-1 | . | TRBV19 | CASSMPRLVAREQFF
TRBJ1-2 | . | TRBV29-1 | CSVAGQQPYGYTF
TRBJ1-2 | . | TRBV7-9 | CASSFGQGNYGYTF